Listed below are T cell receptor beta chains from one sample, sequenced in a study of T cells after yellow fever vaccination. TCRdb re-called the 5' RACE reads with MiXCR, one entry per CDR3 protein. Of about 320,000 distinct CDR3 sequences detected, around an eighth appear once; the ten largest clones hold roughly 3%. Sequenced here: CD4+ T cells sorted from PBMCs, sampled 15 days after the yellow fever booster vaccination. The origin of the receptors is a man between 18 and 35 years old who received the YFV17D yellow fever vaccine. CDR3s include the opening cysteine and the closing phenylalanine or tryptophan. The D gene is left open where the match is weak. Rows give clone size only sometimes, using once, few, many, or a class for an expanded clone.

j_call: TRBJ1-1
v_call: TRBV27
clone_size: .
d_call: .
cdr3_aa: CASSRTSLGNTEAFF
cdr3_nt: TGTGCCAGCAGCAGAACGAGCCTAGGAAACACTGAAGCTTTCTTT

j_call: TRBJ1-3
v_call: TRBV18
clone_size: .
d_call: .
cdr3_aa: CASSPNDSGNTIYF
cdr3_nt: TGTGCCAGCTCACCTAATGATTCTGGAAACACCATATATTTT

j_call: TRBJ2-3
v_call: TRBV19
clone_size: few
d_call: TRBD2
cdr3_aa: CASRGRGGRADTQYF
cdr3_nt: TGTGCCAGTCGCGGGCGGGGGGGCCGCGCAGATACGCAGTATTTT

j_call: TRBJ1-2
v_call: TRBV12-3/TRBV12-4
clone_size: few
d_call: .
cdr3_aa: CASSNKARMNPNYGYTF
cdr3_nt: TGTGCCAGCAGCAACAAAGCACGGATGAACCCTAACTATGGCTACACCTTC

j_call: TRBJ1-2
v_call: TRBV29-1
clone_size: .
d_call: .
cdr3_aa: CSVDSSGAGVGYTF
cdr3_nt: TGCAGCGTTGACTCCTCGGGGGCAGGGGTCGGCTACACCTTC

j_call: TRBJ2-3
v_call: TRBV24-1
clone_size: .
d_call: TRBD1
cdr3_aa: CATAPTGWTDTQYF
cdr3_nt: TGTGCCACGGCCCCGACAGGGTGGACAGATACGCAGTATTTT

j_call: TRBJ1-2
v_call: TRBV9
clone_size: many
d_call: .
cdr3_aa: CASSVAGFHPYGYTF
cdr3_nt: TGTGCCAGCAGCGTAGCTGGGTTCCACCCCTATGGCTACACCTTC

j_call: TRBJ2-3
v_call: TRBV5-1
clone_size: .
d_call: .
cdr3_aa: CASSLAAAGLTDTQYF
cdr3_nt: TGCGCCAGCAGCTTGGCCGCAGCGGGCCTCACAGATACGCAGTATTTT

j_call: TRBJ1-1
v_call: TRBV20-1
clone_size: .
d_call: .
cdr3_aa: CSARGGYTEAFF
cdr3_nt: TGCAGTGCTAGGGGGGGGTACACTGAAGCTTTCTTT

j_call: TRBJ2-7
v_call: TRBV28
clone_size: few
d_call: .
cdr3_aa: CASSVDSLSYEQYF
cdr3_nt: TGTGCCAGCAGTGTGGACAGCCTCTCCTACGAGCAGTACTTC

j_call: TRBJ1-2
v_call: TRBV6-1
clone_size: few
d_call: .
cdr3_aa: CASSLDTIAGYTF
cdr3_nt: TGTGCCAGCAGCCTGGACACCATCGCTGGCTACACCTTC

j_call: TRBJ2-5
v_call: TRBV7-3
clone_size: few
d_call: TRBD1
cdr3_aa: CASSSETGPVETQYF
cdr3_nt: TGTGCCAGCAGCTCAGAGACAGGGCCGGTAGAGACCCAGTACTTC

j_call: TRBJ1-1
v_call: TRBV10-3
clone_size: few
d_call: .
cdr3_aa: CAIREGGNTEAFF
cdr3_nt: TGTGCCATCAGGGAGGGGGGGAACACTGAAGCTTTCTTT

j_call: TRBJ1-2
v_call: TRBV9
clone_size: few
d_call: TRBD1
cdr3_aa: CASSPWTGDWGYTF
cdr3_nt: TGTGCCAGCAGCCCCTGGACAGGGGATTGGGGCTACACCTTC

j_call: TRBJ2-6
v_call: TRBV7-2
clone_size: few
d_call: .
cdr3_aa: CASRPDTYGANVLTF
cdr3_nt: TGTGCCAGCAGACCCGACACTTATGGGGCCAACGTCCTGACTTTC

j_call: TRBJ2-3
v_call: TRBV7-2
clone_size: few
d_call: TRBD2
cdr3_aa: CASSLARWGGSTDTQYF
cdr3_nt: TGTGCCAGCAGCTTAGCGCGATGGGGGGGTTCCACAGATACGCAGTATTTT

j_call: TRBJ2-2
v_call: TRBV12-3/TRBV12-4
clone_size: many
d_call: .
cdr3_aa: CASSLWDTGELFF
cdr3_nt: TGTGCCAGCAGTTTATGGGACACCGGGGAGCTGTTTTTT

j_call: TRBJ1-2
v_call: TRBV7-9
clone_size: .
d_call: .
cdr3_aa: CASSFRDYGYTF
cdr3_nt: TGTGCCAGCAGCTTTCGGGATTATGGCTACACCTTC

j_call: TRBJ1-2
v_call: TRBV4-2
clone_size: few
d_call: .
cdr3_aa: CASSQEVRLSYGYTF
cdr3_nt: TGTGCCAGCAGCCAAGAGGTCAGGCTAAGCTATGGCTACACCTTC

j_call: TRBJ1-4
v_call: TRBV24-1
clone_size: .
d_call: TRBD1
cdr3_aa: CATSDSGQGNEKLFF
cdr3_nt: TGTGCCACCAGTGATTCCGGACAGGGCAATGAAAAACTGTTTTTT

j_call: TRBJ1-2
v_call: TRBV14
clone_size: few
d_call: TRBD1
cdr3_aa: CASSQTTGQARYTF
cdr3_nt: TGTGCCAGCAGCCAAACTACCGGACAGGCCCGCTACACCTTC

j_call: TRBJ1-5
v_call: TRBV4-3
clone_size: few
d_call: TRBD1
cdr3_aa: CASSQDLAVTGFRNQPQHF
cdr3_nt: TGCGCCAGCAGCCAAGATCTTGCGGTGACAGGGTTTCGCAATCAGCCCCAGCATTTT

j_call: TRBJ2-1
v_call: TRBV29-1
clone_size: .
d_call: .
cdr3_aa: CSVERGATYNEQFF
cdr3_nt: TGCAGCGTTGAACGGGGGGCCACCTACAATGAGCAGTTCTTC

j_call: TRBJ1-4
v_call: TRBV5-1
clone_size: .
d_call: .
cdr3_aa: CASSFQGPNEKLFF
cdr3_nt: TGCGCCAGCAGCTTCCAGGGCCCTAATGAAAAACTGTTTTTT

j_call: TRBJ1-4
v_call: TRBV7-9
clone_size: .
d_call: .
cdr3_aa: CASSSGDPRNEKLFF
cdr3_nt: TGTGCCAGCAGCTCAGGGGACCCCAGGAATGAAAAACTGTTTTTT

j_call: TRBJ1-5
v_call: TRBV4-1
clone_size: .
d_call: .
cdr3_aa: CASSQETGSAQHF
cdr3_nt: TGCGCCAGCAGCCAGGAAACAGGGTCGGCCCAGCATTTT

j_call: TRBJ2-7
v_call: TRBV25-1
clone_size: few
d_call: TRBD1
cdr3_aa: CASSAADRAYEQYF
cdr3_nt: TGTGCCAGCAGTGCCGCCGACAGGGCTTACGAGCAGTACTTC

j_call: TRBJ1-2
v_call: TRBV10-3
clone_size: few
d_call: .
cdr3_aa: CAISESPPYGYTF
cdr3_nt: TGTGCCATCAGTGAGTCGCCGCCCTATGGCTACACCTTC

j_call: TRBJ2-6
v_call: TRBV20-1
clone_size: many
d_call: .
cdr3_aa: CSAPSPESSGANVLTF
cdr3_nt: TGCAGTGCCCCAAGTCCTGAAAGCTCTGGGGCCAACGTCCTGACTTTC

j_call: TRBJ2-5
v_call: TRBV7-2
clone_size: few
d_call: .
cdr3_aa: CASSSVAEETQYF
cdr3_nt: TGTGCCAGCAGCTCGGTAGCGGAAGAGACCCAGTACTTC

j_call: TRBJ2-1
v_call: TRBV24-1
clone_size: few
d_call: .
cdr3_aa: CATSGNSYNEQFF
cdr3_nt: TGTGCCACCAGTGGTAACTCCTACAATGAGCAGTTCTTC

j_call: TRBJ1-3
v_call: TRBV5-1
clone_size: .
d_call: .
cdr3_aa: CASSPTSSPGNTIYF
cdr3_nt: TGCGCCAGCAGCCCGACTAGTTCACCTGGAAACACCATATATTTT

j_call: TRBJ1-1
v_call: TRBV20-1
clone_size: few
d_call: .
cdr3_aa: CSACWVRGDVVEAFF
cdr3_nt: TGCAGTGCTTGCTGGGTGCGAGGGGACGTCGTTGAAGCTTTCTTT

j_call: TRBJ2-5
v_call: TRBV24-1
clone_size: few
d_call: .
cdr3_aa: CATSDPRGGGETQYF
cdr3_nt: TGTGCCACCAGTGATCCGCGAGGGGGAGGAGAGACCCAGTACTTC

j_call: TRBJ2-5
v_call: TRBV9
clone_size: .
d_call: .
cdr3_aa: CASSVGFLLAQETQYF
cdr3_nt: TGTGCCAGCAGCGTCGGATTCCTACTCGCGCAAGAGACCCAGTACTTC

j_call: TRBJ2-1
v_call: TRBV12-3/TRBV12-4
clone_size: few
d_call: TRBD2
cdr3_aa: CASRGLAGYNEQFF
cdr3_nt: TGTGCCAGCAGGGGACTAGCGGGCTACAATGAGCAGTTCTTC

j_call: TRBJ1-5
v_call: TRBV28
clone_size: .
d_call: .
cdr3_aa: CASTDNQPQHF
cdr3_nt: TGTGCCAGCACCGACAATCAGCCCCAGCATTTT

j_call: TRBJ2-5
v_call: TRBV29-1
clone_size: few
d_call: TRBD1
cdr3_aa: CSAADRVPETQYF
cdr3_nt: TGCAGCGCCGCTGACAGGGTTCCAGAGACCCAGTACTTC

j_call: TRBJ1-2
v_call: TRBV7-9
clone_size: .
d_call: .
cdr3_aa: CATSFFPMNYGYTF
cdr3_nt: TGTGCCACCAGCTTTTTCCCGATGAACTATGGCTACACCTTC

j_call: TRBJ1-2
v_call: TRBV10-3
clone_size: .
d_call: .
cdr3_aa: CAISESEGYGYTF
cdr3_nt: TGTGCCATCAGTGAGTCAGAGGGCTATGGCTACACCTTC

j_call: TRBJ1-4
v_call: TRBV5-5
clone_size: .
d_call: TRBD1
cdr3_aa: CASSLGGQGQGKLFF
cdr3_nt: TGTGCCAGCAGCCTCGGCGGACAGGGACAGGGAAAACTGTTTTTT

j_call: TRBJ1-2
v_call: TRBV12-3/TRBV12-4
clone_size: few
d_call: .
cdr3_aa: CASSRTYSYTF
cdr3_nt: TGTGCCAGCAGCCGCACCTACTCCTACACCTTC

j_call: TRBJ2-1
v_call: TRBV4-1
clone_size: .
d_call: TRBD2
cdr3_aa: CASSPKGLNDEQFF
cdr3_nt: TGCGCCAGCAGCCCCAAGGGACTAAATGATGAGCAGTTCTTC

j_call: TRBJ1-2
v_call: TRBV11-2
clone_size: .
d_call: .
cdr3_aa: CASSRKGGVDDYGYTF
cdr3_nt: TGTGCCAGCAGCCGAAAGGGTGGGGTCGATGACTATGGCTACACCTTC

j_call: TRBJ2-5
v_call: TRBV23-1
clone_size: few
d_call: TRBD2
cdr3_aa: CASSRIAGEETQYF
cdr3_nt: TGCGCCAGCAGTCGAATAGCGGGGGAAGAGACCCAGTACTTC

j_call: TRBJ1-1
v_call: TRBV7-8
clone_size: few
d_call: .
cdr3_aa: CASSRQGTTEAFF
cdr3_nt: TGTGCCAGCAGCCGACAAGGAACAACTGAAGCTTTCTTT